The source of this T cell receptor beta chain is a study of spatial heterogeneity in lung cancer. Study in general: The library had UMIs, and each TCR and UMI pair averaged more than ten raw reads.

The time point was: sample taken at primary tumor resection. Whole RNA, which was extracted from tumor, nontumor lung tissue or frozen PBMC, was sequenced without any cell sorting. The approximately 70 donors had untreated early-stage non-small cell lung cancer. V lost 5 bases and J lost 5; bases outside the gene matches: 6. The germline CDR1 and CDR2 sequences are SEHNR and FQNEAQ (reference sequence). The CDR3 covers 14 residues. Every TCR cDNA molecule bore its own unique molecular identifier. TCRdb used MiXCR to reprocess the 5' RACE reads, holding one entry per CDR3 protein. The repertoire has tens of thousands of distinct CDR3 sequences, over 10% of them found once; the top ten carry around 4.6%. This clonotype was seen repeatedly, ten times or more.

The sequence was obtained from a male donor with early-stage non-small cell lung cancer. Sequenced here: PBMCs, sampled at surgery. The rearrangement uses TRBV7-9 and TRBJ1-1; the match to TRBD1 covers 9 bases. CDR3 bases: TGTGCCAGCAGCACGACAGGGGGATGGACTGAAGCTTTCTTT. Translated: CASSTTGGWTEAFF.